The next 14 T cell receptor beta chains were all read from a single sample in a study of early T cells in non-severe SARS-CoV-2 infection. TCRdb ran MiXCR on the 5' RACE reads and lists one entry per CDR3 protein. Among 70,000 to 95,000 distinct CDR3 sequences listed, 7.5% to 10% were seen once. Source material: whole blood. These receptors originate from an adult who was a healthcare worker with PCR-confirmed SARS-CoV-2 infection or an uninfected control (not recorded which).

This clonotype has ten or more counts. The chain recombines TRBV6-2 or TRBV6-3 with TRBJ2-4, with TRBD1 identical over 8 bases. The CDR3 covers 15 residues. Looked up from germline, CDR1 is MNHEY and CDR2 is SVGEGT. V lost 5 bases, J lost 9 bases, and 12 bases stayed unmatched. The CDR3 here is CASSLNTGGGSIQYF. The CDR3 bases are TGTGCCAGCAGTCTAAACACAGGGGGAGGTTCCATTCAGTACTTC.

This clonotype was observed many times. The chain recombines TRBV28 with TRBJ1-2, with D possibly being TRBD1 (5 bases). The CDR3 contains 14 residues. Germline V CDR1 and CDR2: MDHEN, SYDVKM. Deletions cut 2 bases from V and 2 bases from J, with 9 bases between. CDR3 bases: TGTGCCAGCAGTTTAGGGGGTGTGAACTATGGCTACACCTTC. It is translated as CASSLGGVNYGYTF.

This clonotype has a count of ten or more. The V call is TRBV20-1, the J call TRBJ1-1; tentatively, D is TRBD1 (5 bases). CDR3 length: 13 amino acids. Germline V gives CDR1 DFQATT, CDR2 SNEGSKA (reference sequence). V was cut by 6 bases and J by 1 base, with 12 bases left in between. The CDR3 loop is CSARTPENTEAFF. The CDR3 DNA reads as TGCAGTGCCCGGACACCAGAGAACACTGAAGCTTTCTTT.

This clonotype showed up many times. V is TRBV28 and J is TRBJ2-3; no firm D call. The length of the CDR3 is 11 residues. The V end lost 6 bases, the J end lost 9 bases, and 10 bases lay between the germline ends. The germline gives CDR1 MDHEN, CDR2 SYDVKM. The CDR3 DNA is TGTGCCAGCAGACTTAGGGCAACGCAGTATTTT. Its translation is CASRLRATQYF.

The rearrangement uses TRBV28 and TRBJ1-1, with D maybe TRBD1 (5 bases). This CDR3 is built from 11 residues. V shed 11 bases and J shed 1 base, with 8 bases lying between them. The germline CDR1 and CDR2 sequences are MDHEN and SYDVKM. The CDR3 bases are TGTGCCGGGGCGAGGAACACTGAAGCTTTCTTT. The encoded protein is CAGARNTEAFF.

This clonotype was detected many times. The CDR3 region has the DNA TGTGCCAGCAGCACACAAGTAGCGGGAGTAGATACGCAGTATTTT. As protein: CASSTQVAGVDTQYF. The chain recombines TRBV7-9 with TRBJ2-3, with TRBD2 matching 9 bases. The CDR3 consists of 15 residues. Germline CDR1 SEHNR, CDR2 FQNEAQ (reference sequence). J gave up 5 bases and V 5 bases, and 8 bases lay outside the gene matches.

This clonotype was counted many times. The gene calls are TRBV5-6 and TRBJ1-4; D might be TRBD1 (6 bases). Germline V gene lookup returns CDR1 SGHDT and CDR2 YYEEEE. The CDR3 has 14 amino acids. The germline V and J ends were trimmed by 2 bases and 6 bases, with 11 bases remaining between them. CDR3 loop: CASSLTGAHEKLFF. In DNA, the CDR3 is TGTGCCAGCAGCTTAACGGGGGCGCATGAAAAACTGTTTTTT. Variable domain in full (rest from reference TRBV5-6 and TRBJ1-4): DAGVTQSPTHLIKTRGQQVTLRCSPKSGHDTVSWYQQALGQGPQFIFQYYEEEERQRGNFPDRFSGHQFPNYSSELNVNALLLGDSALYLCASSLTGAHEKLFFGSGTQLSVL.

Ten or more counts support this clonotype. The gene calls are TRBV9 and TRBJ1-1, with 11 nucleotides matching TRBD1. This CDR3 spans 16 amino acids. Unmatched junction bases numbered 8, after V lost 3 bases and J lost 4 bases. Germline V gene lookup returns CDR1 SGDLS and CDR2 YYNGEE. DNA of the CDR3: TGTGCCAGCAGCGCGGGGACAGGGGGAGAGGGCACTGAAGCTTTCTTT. It codes for CASSAGTGGEGTEAFF.

There are many counts of this clonotype. For the CDR3, the DNA is TGTGCCAGCAGCGAGGGAGTTGAGCAGTTCTTC. As protein: CASSEGVEQFF. This sequence joins TRBV28 and TRBJ2-1, with D tentatively TRBD2 (5 bases). CDR3 length: 11 amino acids. The V end was cut by 6 bases, the J end by 9 bases, with 9 bases between. Looked up from germline, CDR1 is MDHEN and CDR2 is SYDVKM.

This clonotype turned up a few times. The chain couples TRBV4-1 to TRBJ1-3; 7 nucleotides agree with TRBD1. The length of the CDR3 is 17 residues. Trimming took 2 bases from V and 6 from J; bases not matched to a gene: 13. Germline CDR1 MGHRA, CDR2 YSYEKL. CDR3 nucleotide sequence: TGCGCCAGCAGCCAACAGACAGGGTATGGTCCTGAAAACACCATATATTTT. Amino acids: CASSQQTGYGPENTIYF.

This clonotype was counted between two and nine times. The chain has TRBV9 and TRBJ2-1; the match to TRBD2 covers 8 bases. V shed 4 bases and J 3 bases; nucleotides not matched to a gene: 9. CDR1 and CDR2 (germline): SGDLS, YYNGEE. This CDR3 is built from 16 residues. The CDR3 nucleotides read TGTGCCAGCAGCCTCCGCCTAGCGGGTGACTACAATGAGCAGTTCTTC. It is translated as CASSLRLAGDYNEQFF.

V usage is TRBV28 and J usage is TRBJ2-1; 10 positions match TRBD1. Germline trimming cut 10 bases from V and 4 bases from J; bases unmatched to any gene: 4. The CDR3 is 13 residues long. Per germline, CDR1 MDHEN and CDR2 SYDVKM. This CDR3 reads CATRTGGYNEQFF. The CDR3 region has the DNA TGTGCCACCAGGACAGGGGGTTACAATGAGCAGTTCTTC.

This clonotype occurred many times. The V and J genes are TRBV5-1 and TRBJ1-1, with TRBD1 matching 9 bases. V shed 4 bases, J shed 4 bases, and the junction held 5 bases outside the gene matches. This CDR3 has 14 residues. Germline V gene lookup returns CDR1 SGHRS and CDR2 YFSETQ. In nucleotides, the CDR3 is TGCGCCAGCAGCAAGGGGACAGGGATCACTGAAGCTTTCTTT. It is translated as CASSKGTGITEAFF.

The chain recombines TRBV10-3 with TRBJ2-1; TRBD1 might be the D (6 bases). V lost 0 bases and J lost 10, with 10 bases in between. The CDR3 runs 13 residues. Germline lookup yields CDR1 ENHRY and CDR2 SYGVKD. The CDR3 nucleotides read TGTGCCATCAGTGAGTCACAGGGCCCCGAGCAGTTCTTC. Translated, it gives CAISESQGPEQFF.